The rows below give T cell receptor beta chains drawn from one sample of a study of blood T cell repertoires in COVID-19. Measured with immunoSEQ multiplex PCR; TCRdb has only the in-frame clones, and not every one. The sample records approximately 180,000 clones, approximately 85% being singletons. The sample comprised peripheral blood. Receptors were obtained from a man aged 55 to 70 with acute or convalescent COVID-19. The CDR3 runs from the conserved cysteine through the conserved F or W. Each record gives: V gene, D gene, J gene, clone size, CDR3 protein, CDR3 DNA. The D gene is left open where the match is weak. Clone size is shown for a subset of rows, as once, few, many or a class of expanded clone.

>TRBV27|TRBD1|TRBJ2-1|once
CASSLLTGSSSYNEQFF
TGTGCCAGCAGTTTACTGACAGGGTCTAGCTCCTACAATGAGCAGTTCTTC
>TRBV4-1|TRBD1|TRBJ2-7|-
CASSQPGQVSSYEQYF
TGCGCCAGCAGCCAACCAGGACAGGTTAGCTCCTACGAGCAGTACTTC
>TRBV10-2|-|TRBJ2-4|-
CASSESGGGKNIQYF
TGCGCCAGCAGTGAGTCGGGAGGGGGCAAAAACATTCAGTACTTC
>TRBV20-1|-|TRBJ2-3|-
CSAFVGGTQYF
TGCAGTGCTTTCGTCGGTGGTACGCAGTATTTT
>TRBV11-2|TRBD2|TRBJ2-7|-
CASSLLAGGYEQYF
TGTGCCAGCAGCTTACTAGCGGGGGGTTACGAGCAGTACTTC
>TRBV30|-|TRBJ2-7|-
CASTSRGYEQYF
TGTGCCTCAACCTCCAGGGGATACGAGCAGTACTTC
>TRBV28|TRBD1|TRBJ1-1|-
CASSPGTGSSEAFF
TGTGCCAGCAGCCCCGGGACAGGGTCCTCTGAAGCTTTCTTT
>TRBV27|-|TRBJ2-2|-
CASTGAGGTGELFF
TGTGCCAGCACTGGCGCAGGGGGGACCGGGGAGCTGTTTTTT
>TRBV28|-|TRBJ1-2|-
CASSPLQGYYGYTF
TGTGCCAGCAGCCCTCTCCAGGGGTACTATGGCTACACCTTC
>TRBV29-1|TRBD1|TRBJ2-1|-
CSVPGQVYNEQFF
TGCAGCGTGCCGGGACAGGTTTACAATGAGCAGTTCTTC
>TRBV29-1|TRBD1|TRBJ1-2|-
CSVSPGTDPLFSGYTF
TGCAGCGTCTCTCCAGGGACAGATCCATTATTCAGTGGCTACACCTTC
>TRBV4-2|TRBD2|TRBJ2-1|-
CASSQIVTSGRTSYNEQFF
TGTGCCAGCAGCCAAATCGTCACCAGCGGGAGGACGTCCTACAATGAGCAGTTCTTC